The 20 T cell receptor beta chains below all came from one sample that was sequenced in a study of blood T cell repertoires in COVID-19. Clones were read by immunoSEQ multiplex PCR, and TCRdb kept only the in-frame ones, dropping some. The sample shows around 95,000 clones, approximately 87% of them seen only once. The specimen was peripheral blood. The receptors derive from a human donor in a cohort sampled during active COVID-19.

The J gene is TRBJ1-1, the V gene TRBV18, with 7 bases lining up with TRBD1. The CDR3 is made up of 13 amino acids. Germline V gene data show CDR1 as KGHSH and CDR2 as LQKENI. V trimming: 6 bases; J trimming: 3 bases; junction bases outside the gene matches: 4. The CDR3 reads CASSSTGDTEAFF. CDR3 coding DNA: TGTGCCAGCTCCAGTACAGGGGACACTGAAGCTTTCTTT.

The chain links TRBV5-1 to TRBJ1-1; unclear D gene. This CDR3 contains 13 residues. The germline CDR1 and CDR2 sequences are SGHRS and YFSETQ. Trimming took off 0 bases at V and 3 bases at J, with 6 bases between the two ends. CDR3 protein: CASSLEAHTEAFF. The CDR3, as DNA: TGCGCCAGCAGCTTGGAAGCACACACTGAAGCTTTCTTT.

The chain combines TRBV20-1 with TRBJ1-4; 9 nucleotides match TRBD1. V shed 3 bases, J shed 7 bases, and the junction held 6 bases outside the gene matches. The CDR3 has 14 residues. Germline CDR1 and CDR2: DFQATT and SNEGSKA (reference sequence). The DNA of the CDR3 is TGCAGTGCTAGTACCGGGACAGGGATTGAAAAACTGTTTTTT. The encoded protein is CSASTGTGIEKLFF.

In its sample, this clone was seen once. The chain combines TRBV4-1 with TRBJ2-7, with 12 nucleotides matching TRBD2. After removal of 6 bases from V and 2 bases from J, the junction contained 5 bases not matched to a gene. From germline, CDR1 is MGHRA and CDR2 YSYEKL. This CDR3 has 15 amino acids. The CDR3 nucleotides are TGCGCCAGCAGACTCGCTAGCGGGAGGGCCTACGAGCAGTACTTC. Its protein product is CASRLASGRAYEQYF.

This rearrangement joins TRBV7-2 to TRBJ2-5, with D maybe TRBD1 (5 bases). V was trimmed by 5 bases and J by 5 bases, leaving 18 bases between them. CDR1 and CDR2 (germline): SGHTA, FQGNSA. CDR3 size: 15 residues. CDR3: CASSRSTGHGETQYF. CDR3 bases: TGTGCCAGCAGCCGTTCTACAGGACATGGGGAGACCCAGTACTTC.

This clone has just one count. The chain is built from TRBV2 and TRBJ1-6; 7 nucleotides align to TRBD1. CDR3 size: 15 residues. Germline CDR1 SNHLY, CDR2 FYNNEI. Losses at the gene ends were 6 bases for V and 12 bases for J; bases not matched to a gene: 14. The CDR3, as DNA: TGTGCCAGCAGGAGAGGGAGACAGGGTTTAGAACCCCTCCACTTT. This translates into CASRRGRQGLEPLHF.

The rearrangement links TRBV7-8 to TRBJ2-5; D possibly corresponds to TRBD1 (6 bases). The germline gives CDR1 SGHVS, CDR2 FQNEAQ. V lost 1 base to trimming and J lost 5 bases, with 14 bases between them. The length of the CDR3 is 15 residues. In DNA form, the CDR3 reads TGTGCCAGCAGCTTAGGGGGGACAACCTGGGAGACCCAGTACTTC. Protein: CASSLGGTTWETQYF.

This clone was seen just once. V usage is TRBV14 and J usage is TRBJ2-5; 13 bases match TRBD2. Germline V lookup: CDR1 SGHDN, CDR2 FVKESK. Trimming at V came to 3 bases and at J to 5 bases, leaving 6 bases not matched to a gene. The CDR3 has 16 amino acids. CDR3 sequence (DNA): TGTGCCAGCAGCCATTGGACTAGCGGGAGAGGGGAGACCCAGTACTTC. Amino acid sequence: CASSHWTSGRGETQYF.

This chain uses TRBV19 with TRBJ1-2; possibly TRBD1 for D (6 bases). This CDR3 has 15 amino acids. V lost 3 bases, J lost 2 bases, and 13 bases lay in between. From germline, CDR1 is LNHDA and CDR2 SQIVND (reference sequence). In nucleotides, the CDR3 is TGTGCCAGTAGTATCACAGGGCGGGAGAACTATGGCTACACCTTC. The encoded protein is CASSITGRENYGYTF.

V usage is TRBV6-1 and J usage is TRBJ1-5; D gene uncertain. The CDR3 totals 13 residues. Germline CDR1 reads MNHNS; CDR2 reads SASEGT. Trimming removed 3 bases at V and 6 bases at J, with 9 bases between. The CDR3 here is CASSDLVGQPQHF. CDR3 in DNA: TGTGCCAGCAGTGATCTGGTCGGTCAGCCCCAGCATTTT.

There are a few counts of this clone. The chain recombines TRBV5-6 with TRBJ2-4; D perhaps matches TRBD2 (5 bases). V lost 1 base and J 6 bases, leaving 14 bases between the germline ends. Germline CDR1 and CDR2: SGHDT and YYEEEE. This CDR3 has 15 residues. Written as DNA, the CDR3 is TGTGCCAGCAGCTTGTTCCCGGGGTGGGGAAACATTCAGTACTTC. It encodes CASSLFPGWGNIQYF.

The chain employs TRBV6-2 or TRBV6-3 and TRBJ2-4; D call uncertain. The V and J ends lost 2 bases and 3 bases respectively, with 8 bases between them. This CDR3 has 14 amino acids. The germline V gene encodes CDR1 MNHEY and CDR2 SVGEGT. The CDR3 loop is CASSYSTLKNIQYF. For the CDR3, the DNA is TGTGCCAGCAGTTACAGCACCCTCAAAAACATTCAGTACTTC.

The CDR3 reads CASSLISDNQPQHF. CDR3 DNA sequence: TGTGCCAGCAGCTTAATCAGTGACAATCAGCCCCAGCATTTT. J is TRBJ1-5 and V is TRBV7-9; D gene uncertain. The germline CDR1 and CDR2 sequences are SEHNR and FQNEAQ (reference sequence). The CDR3 sequence is 14 residues long. The germline V and J ends were trimmed by 2 bases and 3 bases, with 8 bases remaining between them.

This chain links TRBV15 with TRBJ1-3, with TRBD1 identical over 7 bases. Germline-derived CDR1 and CDR2 are LNHNV and YYDKDF (reference sequence). The CDR3 consists of 15 residues. V lost 1 base and J lost 6; bases outside the gene matches: 6. The CDR3 DNA sequence: TGTGCCACCAGCAGAGGGGACAGAATCGAAAACACCATATATTTT. Amino acids: CATSRGDRIENTIYF.

The chain links TRBV5-6 to TRBJ2-1; 9 nucleotides align to TRBD2. CDR1 is SGHDT and CDR2 is YYEEEE in the germline V gene. The CDR3 is 15 residues long. Unmatched junction bases numbered 4, after V lost 4 bases and J lost 2 bases. The CDR3 protein is CASSLSGGTYNEQFF. The DNA for the CDR3 is TGTGCCAGCAGCCTTAGCGGGGGAACCTACAATGAGCAGTTCTTC.

The sample holds a few counts of this clone. J is TRBJ2-3 and V is TRBV5-4; 9 nucleotides align to TRBD2. This CDR3 has 13 residues. Germline CDR1 reads SGHNT; CDR2 reads YYREEE (reference sequence). The V segment lost 3 bases and the J segment 4 bases; nucleotides outside the gene matches: 0. The CDR3 coding sequence is TGTGCCAGCAGCTGGACTAGCGCAGATACGCAGTATTTT. This encodes CASSWTSADTQYF.

The rearrangement joins TRBV4-1 to TRBJ1-1, with 8 positions matching TRBD1. J lost 2 bases, V lost 6 bases, and 5 bases had no gene match. CDR1 and CDR2 from the germline V gene are MGHRA and YSYEKL. The CDR3 has 14 residues. The CDR3 region has the DNA TGCGCCAGCAGTCGACAGGGGTTAAACACTGAAGCTTTCTTT. It translates to CASSRQGLNTEAFF.

This chain links TRBV5-1 with TRBJ2-5; 7 bases line up with TRBD1. V lost 6 bases, J lost 3 bases, and 8 bases stayed unmatched. The germline V gene has CDR1 SGHRS and CDR2 YFSETQ. CDR3 length equals 14 residues. The CDR3, as DNA: TGCGCCAGCACCCCACGGGACAGTAAAGAGACCCAGTACTTC. This sequence encodes CASTPRDSKETQYF.

The chain carries TRBV27 and TRBJ2-5, with 7 bases identical to TRBD2. V lost 6 bases, J lost 5 bases, and 12 bases stayed unmatched. This CDR3 comprises 15 residues. CDR1 and CDR2 (germline): MNHEY, SMNVEV (reference sequence). CDR3 protein: CASRSPLAGVETQYF. The CDR3 DNA is TGTGCCAGCAGATCCCCCCTCGCGGGGGTGGAGACCCAGTACTTC.

The rearrangement uses TRBV9 and TRBJ2-4; D gene uncertain. The V gene lost 3 bases and the J gene lost 12 bases, with 19 bases spanning the gap. Germline V gene data show CDR1 as SGDLS and CDR2 as YYNGEE. This CDR3 is 14 amino acids long. The CDR3 loop is CASSAPLAETSQYF. Written as DNA, the CDR3 is TGTGCCAGCAGCGCCCCGTTGGCCGAAACAAGTCAGTACTTC.